This record covers a single T cell receptor (beta chain). The CDR3 length is 17 residues. The V gene's germline CDR1 is SGHNT and CDR2 YENEEA. V shed 1 base, J shed 7 bases, and the junction held 14 bases outside the gene matches. These data are taken from a study of blood T cell repertoires in COVID-19. The repertoire was sequenced with immunoSEQ multiplex PCR; TCRdb's copy has only in-frame clones and lacks some. The table lists about 120,000 clones, 60% to 80% of them singletons. Sequencing was performed on peripheral blood. The V call is TRBV11-3, the J call TRBJ2-7, with TRBD2 matching 9 bases. The sequence came from a woman of 80 years or more with active or convalescent COVID-19. CDR3 loop: CASSLGVSGSSSEEQYF. CDR3 nucleotide sequence: TGTGCCAGCAGCTTAGGTGTTAGCGGGAGTTCATCGGAAGAGCAGTACTTC.